The 9 T cell receptor beta chains given below trace back to one sample, sequenced in a study of T cells in Graves' hyperthyroidism and ophthalmopathy. It was RNA transcripts that yielded the amplified TCR beta CDR3 regions. TCR CDR3 regions were first amplified by RT-PCR with HTBI primers. TCRdb re-called the multiplex PCR reads through MiXCR, storing one row per CDR3 protein. The top ten hold over 3.5% of the sample, which has hundreds of thousands of distinct CDR3 sequences, 15% to 20% seen once. Sequences were obtained from blood. The receptor source for this set is a woman aged 30 to 39 with Graves' hyperthyroidism.

The sample holds a few counts of this clonotype. The chain joins TRBV28 to TRBJ1-2; D call uncertain. The CDR3 totals 13 residues. V was cut by 5 bases and J by 0 bases, with 7 bases left in between. CDR1 MDHEN and CDR2 SYDVKM come from the germline V gene. The DNA for the CDR3 is TGTGCCAGCAGTAGGAGAGCTAACTATGGCTACACCTTC. Translated: CASSRRANYGYTF.

V usage is TRBV19 and J usage is TRBJ2-3, with TRBD2 identical over 10 bases. After removal of 6 bases from V and 4 bases from J, the junction contained 7 bases not matched to a gene. The CDR3 contains 15 residues. CDR1 is LNHDA and CDR2 is SQIVND in the germline V gene (reference sequence). CDR3 loop: CASSQLAGVADTQYF. The CDR3, as DNA: TGTGCCAGTAGCCAGCTAGCGGGAGTTGCAGATACGCAGTATTTT.

Regarding this clonotype: A much larger clone sits a single nucleotide away, making a read error possible. V gene TRBV5-1 combines with J gene TRBJ1-1; D remains ambiguous. The CDR3 covers 14 residues. Per the germline V gene, CDR1 is SGHRS and CDR2 is YFSETQ. For the CDR3, the DNA is TGCGCCAGCGGCTTGGCGGCCACCAGCACTGAAGCTTTCTTT. Translation: CASGLAATSTEAFF.

This clonotype was seen at least ten times. The V and J genes are TRBV28 and TRBJ2-7; D is possibly TRBD1 (6 bases). The CDR3 sequence is 14 residues long. Germline CDR1 and CDR2: MDHEN and SYDVKM. Trimming took off 2 bases at V and 7 bases at J, with 15 bases between the two ends. CDR3 in amino acids: CASSLAGDLREQYF. CDR3 DNA sequence: TGTGCCAGCAGTTTAGCAGGGGACCTACGTGAGCAGTACTTC.

At least ten counts were recorded for this clonotype. DNA for the CDR3: TGCGCCAGCAGCTTCTTTGGGACTAGCGCGTATGAGCAGTTCTTC. The encoded protein is CASSFFGTSAYEQFF. The chain links TRBV5-1 to TRBJ2-1, with 10 bases matching TRBD2. Trimming cost V 2 bases and J 8 bases; bases outside gene matches: 7. CDR3 length equals 15 residues. Germline values: CDR1 SGHRS, CDR2 YFSETQ. Using reference TRBV5-1 and TRBJ2-1 for the parts outside the CDR3, the full variable domain is KAGVTQTPRYLIKTRGQQVTLSCSPISGHRSVSWYQQTPGQGLQFLFEYFSETQRNKGNFPGRFSGRQFSNSRSEMNVSTLELGDSALYLCASSFFGTSAYEQFFGPGTRLTVL.

This clonotype was counted ten times or more. The chain links TRBV3-1 to TRBJ2-5; TRBD1 matches 8 bases. CDR3 length: 14 amino acids. Germline V gene data show CDR1 as LGHDT and CDR2 as YNNKEL (reference sequence). The ends lost 1 base at V and 5 bases at J; junction bases unmatched: 3. The DNA of the CDR3 is TGTGCCAGCAGCCAAGGGACAGGGTGGGAGACCCAGTACTTC. Translation: CASSQGTGWETQYF.

This clonotype has just one count. A read error is possible here, since a much larger clone lies one base away. The chain carries TRBV12-3 or TRBV12-4 and TRBJ2-6; 8 bases map to TRBD1. The CDR3 extends over 16 amino acids. The CDR3 region is CASSSPGQAGANILTF. The DNA of the CDR3 is TGTGCCAGCAGTTCGCCGGGACAGGCTGGGGCCAACATCCTGACTTTC.

The V call is TRBV7-2, the J call TRBJ2-7, with 11 bases identical to TRBD2. After removal of 0 bases from V and 4 bases from J, the junction contained 8 bases not matched to a gene. Looked up from germline, CDR1 is SGHTA and CDR2 is FQGNSA. The CDR3 runs to 17 residues. The CDR3 loop reads CASSLALAGGLRYEQYF. The CDR3 DNA reads as TGTGCCAGCAGCTTAGCGTTAGCGGGAGGGCTTAGGTACGAGCAGTACTTC.

This clonotype was recorded many times. V is TRBV28 and J is TRBJ1-5; 7 bases match TRBD1. Trimming at V came to 5 bases and at J to 3 bases, leaving 7 bases not matched to a gene. Germline V gene data show CDR1 as MDHEN and CDR2 as SYDVKM. The CDR3 loop spans 15 amino acids. This chain's CDR3 is CASSPTGQLNQPQHF. The CDR3 region has the DNA TGTGCCAGCAGTCCGACGGGACAGCTCAATCAGCCCCAGCATTTT. The variable domain in full, with the rest retrieved from reference TRBV28 and TRBJ1-5, is DVKVTQSSRYLVKRTGEKVFLECVQDMDHENMFWYRQDPGLGLRLIYFSYDVKMKEKGDIPEGYSVSREKKERFSLILESASTNQTSMYLCASSPTGQLNQPQHFGDGTRLSIL.